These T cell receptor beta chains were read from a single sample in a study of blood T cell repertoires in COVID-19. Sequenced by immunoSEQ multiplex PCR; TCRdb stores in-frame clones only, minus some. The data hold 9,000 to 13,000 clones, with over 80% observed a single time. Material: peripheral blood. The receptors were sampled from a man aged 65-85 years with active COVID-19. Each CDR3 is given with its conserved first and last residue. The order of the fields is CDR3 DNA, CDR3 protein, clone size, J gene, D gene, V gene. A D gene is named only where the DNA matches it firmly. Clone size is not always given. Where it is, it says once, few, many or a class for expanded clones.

CDR3 DNA: TGTGCCTGGGCCTCCTCGGACTATGGCTACACCTTC; CDR3 protein: CAWASSDYGYTF; clone size: -; J gene: TRBJ1-2; D gene: -; V gene: TRBV30
CDR3 DNA: TGTGCCAGCAGTGAATTTGTGGACAGTGTGGGACAGGGGGCGAGGGAGACCCAGTACTTC; CDR3 protein: CASSEFVDSVGQGARETQYF; clone size: once; J gene: TRBJ2-5; D gene: TRBD1; V gene: TRBV2
CDR3 DNA: TGTGCCAGCAGCCGCGGACAGGGCAGTTCGGAGACCCAGTACTTC; CDR3 protein: CASSRGQGSSETQYF; clone size: -; J gene: TRBJ2-5; D gene: TRBD1; V gene: TRBV11-1
CDR3 DNA: TGTGCCAGCAGCAAACACCCCAGGGGGCTTCATGAAAAACTGTTTTTT; CDR3 protein: CASSKHPRGLHEKLFF; clone size: -; J gene: TRBJ1-4; D gene: -; V gene: TRBV21-1
CDR3 DNA: TGTGCCAGCAGCTTGAGAGAGGATGGCTACACCTTC; CDR3 protein: CASSLREDGYTF; clone size: -; J gene: TRBJ1-2; D gene: -; V gene: TRBV5-5
CDR3 DNA: TGTGCCAGCAGCTTGGCCCCACACTACGAGCAGTACTTC; CDR3 protein: CASSLAPHYEQYF; clone size: -; J gene: TRBJ2-7; D gene: -; V gene: TRBV5-5
CDR3 DNA: TGTGCCAGTAGTGGACAAATGAACACTGAAGCTTTCTTT; CDR3 protein: CASSGQMNTEAFF; clone size: few; J gene: TRBJ1-1; D gene: -; V gene: TRBV19
CDR3 DNA: TGCAGCGTTGAAGGGGCTGGCAAAAACATTCAGTACTTC; CDR3 protein: CSVEGAGKNIQYF; clone size: -; J gene: TRBJ2-4; D gene: -; V gene: TRBV29-1
CDR3 DNA: TGTGCCAGCAGCCGACCGGGACAGGGCCGGGCGGGATTAAACACGCAGTATTTT; CDR3 protein: CASSRPGQGRAGLNTQYF; clone size: -; J gene: TRBJ2-3; D gene: TRBD1; V gene: TRBV5-4
CDR3 DNA: TGTGCCAGCAGTCTGTCGAACATTCAGTACTTC; CDR3 protein: CASSLSNIQYF; clone size: -; J gene: TRBJ2-4; D gene: -; V gene: TRBV6-6
CDR3 DNA: TGTGCCAGCAGCCTCCGGGACAACGAGCAGTACTTC; CDR3 protein: CASSLRDNEQYF; clone size: -; J gene: TRBJ2-7; D gene: -; V gene: TRBV6-2/TRBV6-3
CDR3 DNA: TGTGCCAGCGACAGGACAGGGGAGAGCTACACCTTC; CDR3 protein: CASDRTGESYTF; clone size: -; J gene: TRBJ1-2; D gene: TRBD1; V gene: TRBV19
CDR3 DNA: TGTGCCAGCAGTTTATACAGGGGTACTGAAGCTTTCTTT; CDR3 protein: CASSLYRGTEAFF; clone size: -; J gene: TRBJ1-1; D gene: TRBD1; V gene: TRBV12-3/TRBV12-4
CDR3 DNA: TGTGCCAGCAGCTTCGCCGGACAGGGGCTCAATGAGCAGTTCTTC; CDR3 protein: CASSFAGQGLNEQFF; clone size: -; J gene: TRBJ2-1; D gene: TRBD1; V gene: TRBV7-9
CDR3 DNA: TGTGCCAGCAGTCCCGGACAGGGGGCTTTGAACACTGAAGCTTTCTTT; CDR3 protein: CASSPGQGALNTEAFF; clone size: -; J gene: TRBJ1-1; D gene: TRBD1; V gene: TRBV27
CDR3 DNA: TGTGCCAGCAGCCAGGGGACAGGGGGCGTGGAGGTGGCTTCCTTT; CDR3 protein: CASSQGTGGVEVASF; clone size: once; J gene: TRBJ1-1; D gene: TRBD1; V gene: TRBV3-1/TRBV3-2
CDR3 DNA: TGTGCCAGCAGCGTAGCGGCAGCACTAGATTCACCCCTCCACTTT; CDR3 protein: CASSVAAALDSPLHF; clone size: -; J gene: TRBJ1-6; D gene: -; V gene: TRBV9
CDR3 DNA: TGTGCCAGCAGCCGTATGAACACTGAAGCTTTCTTT; CDR3 protein: CASSRMNTEAFF; clone size: -; J gene: TRBJ1-1; D gene: -; V gene: TRBV6-2/TRBV6-3
CDR3 DNA: TGTGCCAGCAGTAGACAGGGATACGAGCAGTACTTC; CDR3 protein: CASSRQGYEQYF; clone size: -; J gene: TRBJ2-7; D gene: TRBD1; V gene: TRBV2
CDR3 DNA: TGTGCCAGCAGTGAATGGAGCGGGGGGAAGTACAATGAGCAGTTCTTC; CDR3 protein: CASSEWSGGKYNEQFF; clone size: -; J gene: TRBJ2-1; D gene: TRBD2; V gene: TRBV25-1
CDR3 DNA: TGTGCCAGCAGTACTAACAGGGGGCGAAGAGAGACCCAGTACTTC; CDR3 protein: CASSTNRGRRETQYF; clone size: -; J gene: TRBJ2-5; D gene: TRBD1; V gene: TRBV6-2/TRBV6-3
CDR3 DNA: TGTGCCTGGAGTGGACTAGCGGGGGATCACAATGAGCAGTTCTTC; CDR3 protein: CAWSGLAGDHNEQFF; clone size: -; J gene: TRBJ2-1; D gene: TRBD2; V gene: TRBV30
CDR3 DNA: TGCGCCAGCAGCTTCCTCGGGACATCTGGAAACACCATATATTTT; CDR3 protein: CASSFLGTSGNTIYF; clone size: -; J gene: TRBJ1-3; D gene: -; V gene: TRBV4-1